The 25 T cell receptor beta chains below come from one sample, sequenced in a study of vaccination and CD4 T cells after COVID-19. TCRdb re-analysed the PCR reads in MiXCR, keeping a single row per CDR3 protein. Among about 20,000 distinct CDR3 sequences, 55% to 80% were seen once, and the ten largest hold approximately 1.2%. Sequencing was performed on CD4+ T cells from blood, taken after SARS-CoV-2 vaccination. The receptors were gathered from a human donor who had recovered from COVID-19.

This chain links TRBV28 with TRBJ2-7; D remains ambiguous. Trimming pared 3 bases from V and 5 bases from J, leaving 20 bases between. The length of the CDR3 is 16 residues. Germline V gene sequence: CDR1 MDHEN, CDR2 SYDVKM. The CDR3, as DNA: TGTGCCAGCAGTTTCCTACCTCGGGCAGGAGACCACGAGCAGTACTTC. Its translation: CASSFLPRAGDHEQYF.

This clonotype was found once. The rearrangement uses TRBV27 and TRBJ2-7; D unresolved. Germline CDR1 is MNHEY and CDR2 is SMNVEV (reference sequence). V was trimmed by 4 bases and J by 2 bases, leaving 9 bases between them. The CDR3 covers 13 residues. The CDR3 sequence is CASSYAGPYEQYF. For the CDR3, the DNA is TGTGCCAGCAGTTATGCCGGGCCCTACGAGCAGTACTTC.

V usage is TRBV19 and J usage is TRBJ1-2, with 11 bases lining up with TRBD1. In germline, CDR1 is LNHDA, CDR2 SQIVND (reference sequence). CDR3 length equals 16 residues. The J segment lost 7 bases and the V segment lost 6 bases, leaving 13 bases of the junction unmatched. This chain's CDR3 is CASRRIRDRGYRGYTF. CDR3 DNA: TGTGCCAGTAGGAGAATCCGGGACAGGGGGTACCGTGGCTACACCTTC.

This rearrangement joins TRBV20-1 to TRBJ1-2; 7 positions agree with TRBD1. Germline V gene sequence: CDR1 DFQATT, CDR2 SNEGSKA (reference sequence). Trimming cost V 4 bases and J 1 base; bases outside gene matches: 6. This CDR3 has 14 amino acids. CDR3 residues: CSATQGGDNYGYTF. The CDR3 DNA follows: TGCAGTGCTACCCAGGGGGGGGATAACTATGGCTACACCTTC.

The chain joins TRBV4-3 to TRBJ1-4, with 9 nucleotides matching TRBD1. Germline CDR1 reads LGHNA; CDR2 reads YSLEER. Trimming at V came to 4 bases and at J to 3 bases, leaving 6 bases not matched to a gene. The CDR3 totals 16 residues. The DNA for the CDR3 is TGCGCCAGCAGCCCCCGGACAGGGGCGGCTAATGAAAAACTGTTTTTT. It yields the protein CASSPRTGAANEKLFF.

In its sample, this clonotype was seen once. This chain uses TRBV5-1 with TRBJ2-3; 7 nucleotides align to TRBD2. The junction had 6 bases not matched to a gene; V was cut back by 5 bases and J by 6 bases. Germline V gene lookup returns CDR1 SGHRS and CDR2 YFSETQ. CDR3 size: 13 residues. CDR3 coding DNA: TGCGCCAGCAGTCAAAGCGGGATGGATACGCAGTATTTT. This encodes CASSQSGMDTQYF.

This clonotype was detected only a few times. J is TRBJ2-7 and V is TRBV28, with D perhaps matching TRBD2 (6 bases). V gave up 4 bases and J gave up 2 bases, with 24 bases separating them. Germline assignment: CDR1 MDHEN and CDR2 SYDVKM. This CDR3 spans 18 amino acids. The CDR3 region is CASSSPRAPRTGAYEQYF. In nucleotides, the CDR3 is TGTGCCAGCAGTTCTCCCCGGGCACCCCGAACGGGGGCCTACGAGCAGTACTTC.

The genes are TRBV27 and TRBJ1-3; a possible D gene is TRBD1 (5 bases). CDR3 size: 14 residues. CDR1 and CDR2 from the germline V gene are MNHEY and SMNVEV (reference sequence). V lost 8 bases and J lost 4, with 15 bases in between. CDR3 bases: TGTGCCAGCGGAGGGCCAGGGCGAGGAAACACCATATATTTT. Amino acids: CASGGPGRGNTIYF.

This clonotype has only a few counts. This chain uses TRBV10-3 with TRBJ1-6, with no clear D. The germline V gene encodes CDR1 ENHRY and CDR2 SYGVKD. The CDR3 extends over 13 amino acids. The V end lost 0 bases, the J end lost 9 bases, and 6 bases lay between the germline ends. CDR3 protein: CAISESRGSPLHF. The CDR3 DNA follows: TGTGCCATCAGTGAGTCGCGGGGTTCACCCCTCCACTTT.

This chain connects TRBV7-9 to TRBJ1-6; D unresolved. Trimming removed 3 bases from V and 0 bases from J, with 3 bases in between. CDR3 size: 14 residues. Germline V CDR1 and CDR2: SEHNR, FQNEAQ (reference sequence). DNA of the CDR3: TGTGCCAGCAGCTTTAGCTCCTATAATTCACCCCTCCACTTT. It yields the protein CASSFSSYNSPLHF.

The chain couples TRBV6-5 to TRBJ2-3, with 7 bases fitting TRBD1. CDR1 and CDR2 from the germline V gene are MNHEY and SVGAGI. The ends lost 3 bases at V and 5 bases at J; junction bases unmatched: 8. The CDR3 consists of 15 residues. The CDR3 is CASSYRQGRGDTQYF. In DNA, the CDR3 is TGTGCCAGCAGTTATCGACAGGGAAGGGGAGATACGCAGTATTTT.

In its sample, this clonotype was seen a few times. The genes are TRBV19 and TRBJ1-2, with 11 bases lining up with TRBD1. The germline V gene has CDR1 LNHDA and CDR2 SQIVND (reference sequence). The V segment lost 4 bases and the J segment 3 bases; nucleotides outside the gene matches: 7. The CDR3 has 16 amino acids. CDR3 residues: CASSKRTGGIDYGYTF. CDR3 bases: TGTGCCAGTAGTAAAAGGACAGGGGGCATCGACTATGGCTACACCTTC.

The V and J genes are TRBV12-3 or TRBV12-4 and TRBJ1-6; 9 nucleotides align to TRBD1. The CDR3 consists of 14 residues. The J segment lost 9 bases and the V segment lost 5 bases, leaving 5 bases of the junction unmatched. This CDR3 reads CASSDTGGGSPLHF. Here the CDR3 DNA reads TGTGCCAGCAGTGATACAGGGGGCGGTTCACCCCTCCACTTT.

The chain recombines TRBV28 with TRBJ2-3; D remains ambiguous. CDR1 is MDHEN, CDR2 SYDVKM, per germline. V was trimmed by 6 bases and J by 8 bases, leaving 12 bases between them. The CDR3 has 12 residues. The DNA of the CDR3 is TGTGCCAGCAGCACCGGGCGGAGTACGCAGTATTTT. This gives the protein CASSTGRSTQYF. The full variable domain, rest sourced from reference TRBV28 and TRBJ2-3, is DVKVTQSSRYLVKRTGEKVFLECVQDMDHENMFWYRQDPGLGLRLIYFSYDVKMKEKGDIPEGYSVSREKKERFSLILESASTNQTSMYLCASSTGRSTQYFGPGTRLTVL.

This chain connects TRBV6-5 to TRBJ1-6; D possibly corresponds to TRBD1 (5 bases). Germline values: CDR1 MNHEY, CDR2 SVGAGI. Trimming cost V 0 bases and J 8 bases, with 20 bases left between them. The CDR3 sequence is 18 residues long. The CDR3 sequence: CASSYSIQAPGRDSPLHF. CDR3 sequence (DNA): TGTGCCAGCAGTTACTCGATTCAGGCACCAGGGCGGGATTCACCCCTCCACTTT.

The rearrangement links TRBV28 to TRBJ1-1; no clear D gene. The V and J ends lost 5 bases and 1 base respectively, with 11 bases between them. The CDR3 consists of 14 residues. From germline, CDR1 is MDHEN and CDR2 SYDVKM. The CDR3 loop reads CASSKGFRNTEAFF. DNA for the CDR3: TGTGCCAGCAGTAAGGGATTTAGGAACACTGAAGCTTTCTTT.

This clonotype was observed a handful of times. V gene TRBV20-1 combines with J gene TRBJ2-2; TRBD2 matches at 14 bases. This CDR3 is built from 14 residues. The germline gives CDR1 DFQATT, CDR2 SNEGSKA (reference sequence). V lost 3 bases to trimming and J lost 8 bases; unmatched junction nucleotides: 2. CDR3 sequence reads: CSARGTSGRGELFF. For the CDR3, the DNA is TGCAGTGCTAGGGGGACTAGCGGGAGAGGGGAGCTGTTTTTT.

The chain couples TRBV24-1 to TRBJ2-2; D not certain. This CDR3 is built from 11 residues. Germline CDR1 and CDR2: KGHDR and SFDVKD. With 5 bases removed from V and 5 bases from J, the gap between germline ends came to 2 bases. This chain's CDR3 is CATSGTGELFF. DNA of the CDR3: TGTGCCACCAGTGGAACCGGGGAGCTGTTTTTT.

Comments on this clonotype: A junction end diverges from the germline sequence, so it may reflect a read error. The gene calls are TRBV11-2 and TRBJ1-6; perhaps TRBD1 as D (5 bases). CDR1 is SGHAT, CDR2 FQNNGV, per germline. CDR3 size: 15 residues. The CDR3: CASSLEAGHNSPLHF. CDR3 nucleotide sequence: TGTGCCAGCAGCTTAGAGGCAGGGCATAATTCGCCCCTCCACTTT.

The chain recombines TRBV2 with TRBJ1-3; D is unresolved. V lost 6 bases and J 7 bases, leaving 4 bases between the germline ends. Looked up from germline, CDR1 is SNHLY and CDR2 is FYNNEI. The CDR3 loop spans 10 amino acids. The CDR3 DNA reads TGTGCCAGCAGGCGGAACACCATATATTTT. Amino acids: CASRRNTIYF.

A few counts support this clonotype. The genes are TRBV20-1 and TRBJ2-1, with D possibly TRBD2 on 6 matching bases. V was cut by 4 bases and J by 9 bases, with 16 bases left in between. CDR1 DFQATT and CDR2 SNEGSKA come from the germline V gene (reference sequence). The CDR3 runs to 13 residues. CDR3 DNA: TGCAGTGCTACCGTTACGGGAGAGGTTGAGCAGTTCTTC. Residues: CSATVTGEVEQFF.

This sequence joins TRBV7-9 and TRBJ2-3; 12 bases line up with TRBD2. The V gene end was trimmed by 1 base and the J gene end by 6 bases; junction bases not matched to a gene: 8. Germline CDR1 reads SEHNR; CDR2 reads FQNEAQ (reference sequence). This CDR3 is built from 17 residues. The CDR3, as DNA: TGTGCCAGCAGCTTAGACCCCGGACTAGCGGGACTTGATACGCAGTATTTT. Protein product: CASSLDPGLAGLDTQYF.

The rearrangement links TRBV20-1 to TRBJ2-1; D gene unclear. Germline V gene sequence: CDR1 DFQATT, CDR2 SNEGSKA (reference sequence). The CDR3 consists of 19 residues. V was trimmed by 3 bases and J by 8 bases, leaving 32 bases between them. Here the CDR3 reads CSARQVPRPGSQKVHEQFF. DNA of the CDR3: TGCAGTGCTAGGCAGGTCCCCCGCCCGGGTTCCCAGAAGGTCCATGAGCAGTTCTTC.

This sequence joins TRBV20-1 and TRBJ2-7, with D hard to call. CDR1 and CDR2 (germline): DFQATT, SNEGSKA (reference sequence). The CDR3 has 11 residues. Trimming stripped 3 bases from V and 2 bases from J, with 5 bases between. The CDR3 DNA follows: TGCAGTGCTAGCGGAACCTACGAGCAGTACTTC. This codes for CSASGTYEQYF.

The genes are TRBV6-1 and TRBJ2-2; D gene unclear. The V and J ends lost 6 bases and 1 base respectively, with 6 bases between them. The CDR3 is 13 residues long. CDR1 and CDR2 from the germline V gene are MNHNS and SASEGT. The CDR3 spells CASRAGNTGELFF. Here the CDR3 DNA reads TGTGCCAGCAGAGCCGGGAACACCGGGGAGCTGTTTTTT.